This T cell receptor beta chain emerged from a study of blood T cell repertoires in COVID-19. Sequenced by immunoSEQ multiplex PCR; TCRdb stores in-frame clones only, minus some. The table lists approximately 350,000 clones, approximately 92% of them singletons, with roughly 1% in the top ten. Residents of about two dozen US areas, aged about 18 to 89 years, made up the participants. The CDR3 covers 13 residues. The V gene lost 0 bases and the J gene lost 11 bases, with 11 bases spanning the gap. The germline gives CDR1 LGHDT, CDR2 YNNKEL (reference sequence). The J gene is TRBJ1-3, the V gene TRBV3-1 (or the pseudogene TRBV3-2); D gene unclear. Sequencing used PBMCs or T cells enriched from blood (not recorded which). The TCR sequence derives from a man aged 18-30 years who had recovered from COVID-19. CDR3 amino acids: CASSQEVRVPIYF. For the CDR3, the DNA is TGTGCCAGCAGCCAAGAGGTCCGGGTGCCCATATATTTT.